Listed here are 14 T cell receptor beta chains from one sample, sequenced in a study of control samples from healthy donors and cancer patients. Here immunoSEQ multiplex PCR was the method, and the copy in TCRdb shows in-frame clones only, minus some. This table has some 120,000 clones, more than 75% appearing once. The material sequenced was blood. These receptors came from a woman in her 70s in good health.

This clone has a single count. Its ends do not fully match the called genes, so a read error is possible. This chain connects TRBV6-2 or TRBV6-3 to TRBJ2-5; TRBD2 is a possible D gene (5 bases). Germline CDR1 and CDR2: MNHEY and SVGEGT. The CDR3 extends over 13 amino acids. The CDR3 region is CASSYWAGGTQYF. The CDR3 DNA reads as TGTGCCAGCAGCTACTGGGCGGGTGGGACCCAGTACTTC.

CDR3 amino acids: CASTTSGSTEAFF. Written as DNA, the CDR3 is TGTGCCAGCACCACTTCGGGTTCCACTGAAGCTTTCTTT. The chain combines TRBV14 with TRBJ1-1; D gene uncertain. The CDR3 runs 13 residues. The germline V and J ends were trimmed by 7 bases and 4 bases, with 13 bases remaining between them. Germline V gene lookup returns CDR1 SGHDN and CDR2 FVKESK.

The chain employs TRBV29-1 and TRBJ1-2; a possible D gene is TRBD1 (5 bases). This CDR3 contains 11 residues. The germline V and J ends were trimmed by 3 bases and 8 bases, with 10 bases remaining between them. Looked up from germline, CDR1 is SQVTM and CDR2 is ANQGSEA. CDR3: CSVDREGGYTF. Written as DNA, the CDR3 is TGCAGCGTTGATAGGGAGGGGGGCTACACCTTC.

The J gene is TRBJ2-2, the V gene TRBV5-1; D ambiguous. Germline CDR1 SGHRS, CDR2 YFSETQ. V was shortened by 0 bases and J by 0 bases, with 6 bases between the two germline ends. The CDR3 length is 15 residues. CDR3 bases: TGCGCCAGCAGCTTGGGGGGAACGAACACCGGGGAGCTGTTTTTT. Protein: CASSLGGTNTGELFF.

This clone has just a few counts. This sequence joins TRBV12-5 and TRBJ1-1; D is possibly TRBD1 (6 bases). CDR1 is LGHNT and CDR2 is FRNRAP in the germline V gene. V gave up 1 base and J gave up 5 bases, with 17 bases separating them. CDR3 length: 16 amino acids. DNA of the CDR3: TGTGCTAGTGGTTTGGAACCTTTAGGGGGTGGAACTGAAGCTTTCTTT. Translated: CASGLEPLGGGTEAFF.

This chain uses TRBV12-3 or TRBV12-4 with TRBJ1-1, with D maybe TRBD1 (6 bases). The CDR3 contains 12 residues. V was trimmed by 3 bases and J by 7 bases, leaving 9 bases between them. The CDR3 spells CASSFRRGEAFF. CDR3 DNA sequence: TGTGCCAGCAGTTTCCGCAGGGGTGAAGCTTTCTTT.

The CDR3 DNA reads as TGTGCCAGCAGTGAAGCAGCGGGACCTACCTACGAGCAGTACTTC. This translates into CASSEAAGPTYEQYF. The chain links TRBV6-4 to TRBJ2-7, with 7 nucleotides matching TRBD2. The CDR3 extends over 15 amino acids. The ends lost 3 bases at V and 2 bases at J; junction bases unmatched: 7. Germline loops: CDR1 MRHNA, CDR2 SNTAGT.

J is TRBJ1-2 and V is TRBV14, with 7 bases identical to TRBD1. Germline CDR1 reads SGHDN; CDR2 reads FVKESK. This CDR3 is built from 15 residues. Trimming at V came to 1 base and at J to 4 bases, leaving 6 bases not matched to a gene. CDR3 region: CASSQVQGGPYGYTF. In DNA form, the CDR3 reads TGTGCCAGCAGCCAAGTGCAGGGGGGGCCCTATGGCTACACCTTC.

The chain joins TRBV5-1 to TRBJ2-3; D possibly corresponds to TRBD1 (6 bases). Germline loops: CDR1 SGHRS, CDR2 YFSETQ. The CDR3 consists of 15 residues. The ends were cut back, 3 bases at V and 3 bases at J, with 14 bases in the middle. The CDR3 sequence is CASSSDRLGTDTQYF. For the CDR3, the DNA is TGCGCCAGCAGCTCAGACAGGTTGGGGACAGATACGCAGTATTTT. Together with reference TRBV5-1 and TRBJ2-3, the CDR3 gives the full variable domain: KAGVTQTPRYLIKTRGQQVTLSCSPISGHRSVSWYQQTPGQGLQFLFEYFSETQRNKGNFPGRFSGRQFSNSRSEMNVSTLELGDSALYLCASSSDRLGTDTQYFGPGTRLTVL.

The CDR3 loop is CASSPSGLAGRQEQYF. CDR3 nucleotide sequence: TGTGCCAGCAGCCCCTCCGGACTAGCGGGCCGTCAAGAGCAGTACTTC. The chain combines TRBV11-3 with TRBJ2-7, with 11 bases identical to TRBD2. The J segment lost 7 bases and the V segment lost 5 bases, leaving 13 bases of the junction unmatched. This CDR3 contains 16 residues. In germline, CDR1 is SGHNT, CDR2 YENEEA. Complete variable domain (other parts from reference TRBV11-3 and TRBJ2-7): EAGVVQSPRYKIIEKKQPVAFWCNPISGHNTLYWYLQNLGQGPELLIRYENEEAVDDSQLPKDRFSAERLKGVDSTLKIQPAELGDSAVYLCASSPSGLAGRQEQYFGPGTRLTVT.

The genes are TRBV5-1 and TRBJ1-2, with D possibly matching TRBD1 (6 bases). Between the trimmed V and J ends, which lost 1 base and 4 bases, there was a span of 17 bases. Germline CDR1 is SGHRS and CDR2 is YFSETQ. The CDR3 runs to 16 residues. CDR3 residues: CASSLSAGVTLYGYTF. The CDR3 DNA sequence: TGCGCCAGCAGCTTGTCGGCAGGGGTGACCCTCTATGGCTACACCTTC.

To note about this clone: The junction differs from germline at one of its ends, possibly a read error. The CDR3 loop reads CASSRGQGAQETQHF. The CDR3 nucleotides are TGTGCCAGTAGTAGGGGACAGGGGGCTCAAGAGACCCAGCACTTC. The rearrangement joins TRBV19 to TRBJ2-5; 12 bases align to TRBD1. The CDR3 loop spans 15 amino acids. The V gene's germline CDR1 is LNHDA and CDR2 SQIVND (reference sequence).

The J gene is TRBJ1-2, the V gene TRBV5-6; TRBD1 might be the D (6 bases). CDR1 is SGHDT, CDR2 YYEEEE, per germline. The CDR3 has 12 amino acids. V lost 0 bases and J lost 12, with 12 bases in between. The CDR3 protein is CASSLAGRGDTF. In DNA form, the CDR3 reads TGTGCCAGCAGCTTGGCCGGCAGGGGCGACACCTTC. Full variable domain (outside the CDR3, taken from reference TRBV5-6 and TRBJ1-2): DAGVTQSPTHLIKTRGQQVTLRCSPKSGHDTVSWYQQALGQGPQFIFQYYEEEERQRGNFPDRFSGHQFPNYSSELNVNALLLGDSALYLCASSLAGRGDTFGSGTRLTVV.

The chain links TRBV7-9 to TRBJ1-2; D unresolved. Germline loops: CDR1 SEHNR, CDR2 FQNEAQ (reference sequence). CDR3 length: 15 amino acids. The V end was cut by 7 bases, the J end by 6 bases, with 21 bases between. The CDR3 reads CASTRGPTGGDGYTF. The CDR3, as DNA: TGTGCCAGCACCCGCGGTCCGACGGGAGGTGATGGCTACACCTTC.